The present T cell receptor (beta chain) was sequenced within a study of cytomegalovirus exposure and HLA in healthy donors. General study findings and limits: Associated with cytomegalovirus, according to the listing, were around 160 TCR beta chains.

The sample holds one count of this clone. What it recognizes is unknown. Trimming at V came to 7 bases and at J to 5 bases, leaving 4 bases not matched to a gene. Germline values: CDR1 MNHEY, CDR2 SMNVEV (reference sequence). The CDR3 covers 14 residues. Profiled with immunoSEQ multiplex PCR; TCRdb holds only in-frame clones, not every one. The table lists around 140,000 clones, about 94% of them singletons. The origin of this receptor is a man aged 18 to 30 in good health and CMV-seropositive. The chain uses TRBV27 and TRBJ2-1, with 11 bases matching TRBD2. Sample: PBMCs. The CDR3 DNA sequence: TGTGCCAGCAAGGGACTAGCGGAAAACAATGAGCAGTTCTTC. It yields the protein CASKGLAENNEQFF.